The clone carrying this TCR beta chain was observed at least ten times. Its specificity is not known. Exclusion of a patient resulted from uncontrolled infection, other autoimmune disease, pregnancy or lactation. This sample holds PBMCs from approximately 9 ml fresh peripheral blood. This specimen belongs to a study of T cells in Graves' hyperthyroidism and ophthalmopathy. Study in general: The blood sample was taken at first diagnosis, before treatment began. Study conclusions and caveats: From stable hyperthyroidism, ophthalmopathy was set apart by a 13 V-J model.

What was amplified from RNA transcripts were TCR beta CDR3 regions. When the TCR CDR3 underwent first-round RT-PCR, the HTBI primer set was used. TCRdb analysed the multiplex PCR reads with MiXCR anew, one entry per CDR3 protein. The top ten hold around 7% of the sample, which has roughly 420,000 distinct CDR3 sequences, 15% to 18% seen once. This CDR3 has 14 residues. After removal of 6 bases from V and 8 bases from J, the junction contained 4 bases not matched to a gene. Specimen: blood. This TCR was sampled from a woman aged 18 to 35 with Graves' hyperthyroidism. The chain carries TRBV12-3 or TRBV12-4 and TRBJ1-4; 12 bases agree with TRBD1. The CDR3 DNA sequence: TGTGCCAGCAGCACCGGGACAGGGGGCGAAAAACTGTTTTTT. As protein: CASSTGTGGEKLFF.